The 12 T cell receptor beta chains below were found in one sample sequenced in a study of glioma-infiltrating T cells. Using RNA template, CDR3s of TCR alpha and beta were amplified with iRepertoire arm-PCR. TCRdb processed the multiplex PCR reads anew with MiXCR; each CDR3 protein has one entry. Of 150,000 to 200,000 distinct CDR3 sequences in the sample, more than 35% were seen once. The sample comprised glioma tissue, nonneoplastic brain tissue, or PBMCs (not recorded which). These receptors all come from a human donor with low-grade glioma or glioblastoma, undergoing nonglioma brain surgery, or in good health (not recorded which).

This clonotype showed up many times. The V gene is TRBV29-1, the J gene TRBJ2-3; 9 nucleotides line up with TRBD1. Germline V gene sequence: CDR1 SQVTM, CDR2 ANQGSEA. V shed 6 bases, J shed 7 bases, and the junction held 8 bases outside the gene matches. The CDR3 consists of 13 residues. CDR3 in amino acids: CSVRQGGENTQYF. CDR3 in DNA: TGCAGCGTACGACAGGGGGGTGAGAATACGCAGTATTTT.

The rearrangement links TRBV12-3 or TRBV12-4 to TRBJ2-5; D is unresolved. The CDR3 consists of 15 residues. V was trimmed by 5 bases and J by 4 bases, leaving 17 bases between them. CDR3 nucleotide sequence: TGTGCCAGCAGTCAAACTCGGACCGTCCGAGAGACCCAGTACTTC. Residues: CASSQTRTVRETQYF.

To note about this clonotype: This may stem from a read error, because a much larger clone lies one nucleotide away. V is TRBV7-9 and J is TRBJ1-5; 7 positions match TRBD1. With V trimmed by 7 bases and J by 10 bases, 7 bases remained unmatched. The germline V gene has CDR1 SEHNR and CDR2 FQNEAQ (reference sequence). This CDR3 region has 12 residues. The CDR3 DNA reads TGTGCCAGCATCGCGTACAGGGGACCCCAGCATTTT. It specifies CASIAYRGPQHF.

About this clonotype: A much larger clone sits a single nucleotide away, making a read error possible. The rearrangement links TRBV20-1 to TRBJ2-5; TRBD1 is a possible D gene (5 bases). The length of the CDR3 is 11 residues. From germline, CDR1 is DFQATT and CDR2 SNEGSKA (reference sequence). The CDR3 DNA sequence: TGCAATGCTAGACAGAATGAGACCCAGTACTTC. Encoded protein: CNARQNETQYF.

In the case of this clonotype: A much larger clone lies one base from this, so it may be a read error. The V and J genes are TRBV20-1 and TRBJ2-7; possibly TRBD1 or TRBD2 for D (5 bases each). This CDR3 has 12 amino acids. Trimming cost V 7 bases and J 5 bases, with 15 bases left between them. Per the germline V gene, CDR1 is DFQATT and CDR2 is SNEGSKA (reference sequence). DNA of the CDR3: TGCAGTGACGCCGGGGCTCAGGACGAGCAGTACTTC. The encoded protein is CSDAGAQDEQYF.

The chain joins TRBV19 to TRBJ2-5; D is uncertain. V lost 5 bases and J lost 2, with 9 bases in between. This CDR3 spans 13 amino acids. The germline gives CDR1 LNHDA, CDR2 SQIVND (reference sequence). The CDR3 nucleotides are TGTGCCAGTAGTTATGAGATTCAAGAGACCCAGTACTTC. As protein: CASSYEIQETQYF.

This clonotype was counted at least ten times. CDR3 DNA sequence: TGTGCCAGCAGTTATCGCGGGGTTAAACTTGCGGAGACCCAGTACTTC. Protein product: CASSYRGVKLAETQYF. V and J are TRBV6-1 and TRBJ2-5; TRBD2 might be the D (6 bases). This CDR3 spans 16 amino acids. CDR1 and CDR2 (germline): MNHNS, SASEGT. The V end was cut by 5 bases, the J end by 5 bases, with 21 bases between.

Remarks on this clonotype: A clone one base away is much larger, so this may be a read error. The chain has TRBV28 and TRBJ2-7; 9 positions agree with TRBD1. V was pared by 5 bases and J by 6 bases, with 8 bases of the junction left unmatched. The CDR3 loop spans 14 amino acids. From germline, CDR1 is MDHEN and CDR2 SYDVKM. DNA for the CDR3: TGTGCCAGCAGTCCAACCGGGACAGGGCTCGAGCAGTACTTC. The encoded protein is CASSPTGTGLEQYF.

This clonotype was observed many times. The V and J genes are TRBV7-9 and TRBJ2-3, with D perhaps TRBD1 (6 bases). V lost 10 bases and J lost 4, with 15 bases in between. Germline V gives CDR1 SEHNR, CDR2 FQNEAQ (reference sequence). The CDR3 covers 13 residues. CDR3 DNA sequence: TGTGCCAACGACAGGATCTATCCAGATACGCAGTATTTT. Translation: CANDRIYPDTQYF. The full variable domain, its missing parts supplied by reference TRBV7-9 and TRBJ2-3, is DTGVSQNPRHKITKRGQNVTFRCDPISEHNRLYWYRQTLGQGPEFLTYFQNEAQLEKSRLLSDRFSAERPKGSFSTLEIQRTEQGDSAMYLCANDRIYPDTQYFGPGTRLTVL.

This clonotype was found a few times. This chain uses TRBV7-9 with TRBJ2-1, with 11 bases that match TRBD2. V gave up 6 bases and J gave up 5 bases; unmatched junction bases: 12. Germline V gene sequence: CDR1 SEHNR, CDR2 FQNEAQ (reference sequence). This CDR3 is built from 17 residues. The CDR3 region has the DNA TGTGCCAGCAGACCTGCTCTCGGACTAGCGGGCGACAATGAGCAGTTCTTC. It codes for CASRPALGLAGDNEQFF.

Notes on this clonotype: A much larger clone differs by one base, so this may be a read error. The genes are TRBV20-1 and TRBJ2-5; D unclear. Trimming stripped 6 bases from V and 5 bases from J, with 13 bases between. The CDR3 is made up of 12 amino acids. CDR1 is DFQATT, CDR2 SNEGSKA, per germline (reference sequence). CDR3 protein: CSAEDDRETQYF. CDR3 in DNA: TGCAGTGCCGAGGATGATCGGGAGACCCAGTACTTC.

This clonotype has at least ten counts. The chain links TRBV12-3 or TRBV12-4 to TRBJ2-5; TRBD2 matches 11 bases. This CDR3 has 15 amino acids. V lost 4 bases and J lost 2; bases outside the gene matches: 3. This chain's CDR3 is CASSSGLAEQETQYF. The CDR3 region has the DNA TGTGCCAGCAGTTCGGGACTAGCGGAACAAGAGACCCAGTACTTC.